The clone carrying this T cell receptor beta chain has only a few counts. This sample was included in a study of blood T cells in healthy people across ages. Using a J-beta primer mix together with a sample-barcoded 5' primer, a second PCR was run for about 7 to 12 cycles. Sequencing recovered at least 2.5 million CDR3-containing paired-end reads from each sample. TCRdb re-derived calls from the 5' RACE reads in MiXCR, one entry per CDR3 protein. The sample holds 750,000 to 1,000,000 distinct CDR3 sequences, roughly 28% seen once. The CDR3 length is 15 residues. The ends lost 7 bases at V and 1 base at J; junction bases unmatched: 5. Looked up from germline, CDR1 is MNHNS and CDR2 is SASEGT. This same sample was also taken into another study, of T cells of mothers and their children. Per that study: cDNA was synthesized from all extracted RNA at approximately 1.5 ug per reaction.

The sample was blood. The chain uses TRBV6-1 and TRBJ1-5, with 9 bases aligning to TRBD1. The TCR comes from a woman in her forties in good health. CDR3 in DNA: TGTGCCAGCACACAGGGGGCGACGAGCAATCAGCCCCAGCATTTT. Encoded protein: CASTQGATSNQPQHF.